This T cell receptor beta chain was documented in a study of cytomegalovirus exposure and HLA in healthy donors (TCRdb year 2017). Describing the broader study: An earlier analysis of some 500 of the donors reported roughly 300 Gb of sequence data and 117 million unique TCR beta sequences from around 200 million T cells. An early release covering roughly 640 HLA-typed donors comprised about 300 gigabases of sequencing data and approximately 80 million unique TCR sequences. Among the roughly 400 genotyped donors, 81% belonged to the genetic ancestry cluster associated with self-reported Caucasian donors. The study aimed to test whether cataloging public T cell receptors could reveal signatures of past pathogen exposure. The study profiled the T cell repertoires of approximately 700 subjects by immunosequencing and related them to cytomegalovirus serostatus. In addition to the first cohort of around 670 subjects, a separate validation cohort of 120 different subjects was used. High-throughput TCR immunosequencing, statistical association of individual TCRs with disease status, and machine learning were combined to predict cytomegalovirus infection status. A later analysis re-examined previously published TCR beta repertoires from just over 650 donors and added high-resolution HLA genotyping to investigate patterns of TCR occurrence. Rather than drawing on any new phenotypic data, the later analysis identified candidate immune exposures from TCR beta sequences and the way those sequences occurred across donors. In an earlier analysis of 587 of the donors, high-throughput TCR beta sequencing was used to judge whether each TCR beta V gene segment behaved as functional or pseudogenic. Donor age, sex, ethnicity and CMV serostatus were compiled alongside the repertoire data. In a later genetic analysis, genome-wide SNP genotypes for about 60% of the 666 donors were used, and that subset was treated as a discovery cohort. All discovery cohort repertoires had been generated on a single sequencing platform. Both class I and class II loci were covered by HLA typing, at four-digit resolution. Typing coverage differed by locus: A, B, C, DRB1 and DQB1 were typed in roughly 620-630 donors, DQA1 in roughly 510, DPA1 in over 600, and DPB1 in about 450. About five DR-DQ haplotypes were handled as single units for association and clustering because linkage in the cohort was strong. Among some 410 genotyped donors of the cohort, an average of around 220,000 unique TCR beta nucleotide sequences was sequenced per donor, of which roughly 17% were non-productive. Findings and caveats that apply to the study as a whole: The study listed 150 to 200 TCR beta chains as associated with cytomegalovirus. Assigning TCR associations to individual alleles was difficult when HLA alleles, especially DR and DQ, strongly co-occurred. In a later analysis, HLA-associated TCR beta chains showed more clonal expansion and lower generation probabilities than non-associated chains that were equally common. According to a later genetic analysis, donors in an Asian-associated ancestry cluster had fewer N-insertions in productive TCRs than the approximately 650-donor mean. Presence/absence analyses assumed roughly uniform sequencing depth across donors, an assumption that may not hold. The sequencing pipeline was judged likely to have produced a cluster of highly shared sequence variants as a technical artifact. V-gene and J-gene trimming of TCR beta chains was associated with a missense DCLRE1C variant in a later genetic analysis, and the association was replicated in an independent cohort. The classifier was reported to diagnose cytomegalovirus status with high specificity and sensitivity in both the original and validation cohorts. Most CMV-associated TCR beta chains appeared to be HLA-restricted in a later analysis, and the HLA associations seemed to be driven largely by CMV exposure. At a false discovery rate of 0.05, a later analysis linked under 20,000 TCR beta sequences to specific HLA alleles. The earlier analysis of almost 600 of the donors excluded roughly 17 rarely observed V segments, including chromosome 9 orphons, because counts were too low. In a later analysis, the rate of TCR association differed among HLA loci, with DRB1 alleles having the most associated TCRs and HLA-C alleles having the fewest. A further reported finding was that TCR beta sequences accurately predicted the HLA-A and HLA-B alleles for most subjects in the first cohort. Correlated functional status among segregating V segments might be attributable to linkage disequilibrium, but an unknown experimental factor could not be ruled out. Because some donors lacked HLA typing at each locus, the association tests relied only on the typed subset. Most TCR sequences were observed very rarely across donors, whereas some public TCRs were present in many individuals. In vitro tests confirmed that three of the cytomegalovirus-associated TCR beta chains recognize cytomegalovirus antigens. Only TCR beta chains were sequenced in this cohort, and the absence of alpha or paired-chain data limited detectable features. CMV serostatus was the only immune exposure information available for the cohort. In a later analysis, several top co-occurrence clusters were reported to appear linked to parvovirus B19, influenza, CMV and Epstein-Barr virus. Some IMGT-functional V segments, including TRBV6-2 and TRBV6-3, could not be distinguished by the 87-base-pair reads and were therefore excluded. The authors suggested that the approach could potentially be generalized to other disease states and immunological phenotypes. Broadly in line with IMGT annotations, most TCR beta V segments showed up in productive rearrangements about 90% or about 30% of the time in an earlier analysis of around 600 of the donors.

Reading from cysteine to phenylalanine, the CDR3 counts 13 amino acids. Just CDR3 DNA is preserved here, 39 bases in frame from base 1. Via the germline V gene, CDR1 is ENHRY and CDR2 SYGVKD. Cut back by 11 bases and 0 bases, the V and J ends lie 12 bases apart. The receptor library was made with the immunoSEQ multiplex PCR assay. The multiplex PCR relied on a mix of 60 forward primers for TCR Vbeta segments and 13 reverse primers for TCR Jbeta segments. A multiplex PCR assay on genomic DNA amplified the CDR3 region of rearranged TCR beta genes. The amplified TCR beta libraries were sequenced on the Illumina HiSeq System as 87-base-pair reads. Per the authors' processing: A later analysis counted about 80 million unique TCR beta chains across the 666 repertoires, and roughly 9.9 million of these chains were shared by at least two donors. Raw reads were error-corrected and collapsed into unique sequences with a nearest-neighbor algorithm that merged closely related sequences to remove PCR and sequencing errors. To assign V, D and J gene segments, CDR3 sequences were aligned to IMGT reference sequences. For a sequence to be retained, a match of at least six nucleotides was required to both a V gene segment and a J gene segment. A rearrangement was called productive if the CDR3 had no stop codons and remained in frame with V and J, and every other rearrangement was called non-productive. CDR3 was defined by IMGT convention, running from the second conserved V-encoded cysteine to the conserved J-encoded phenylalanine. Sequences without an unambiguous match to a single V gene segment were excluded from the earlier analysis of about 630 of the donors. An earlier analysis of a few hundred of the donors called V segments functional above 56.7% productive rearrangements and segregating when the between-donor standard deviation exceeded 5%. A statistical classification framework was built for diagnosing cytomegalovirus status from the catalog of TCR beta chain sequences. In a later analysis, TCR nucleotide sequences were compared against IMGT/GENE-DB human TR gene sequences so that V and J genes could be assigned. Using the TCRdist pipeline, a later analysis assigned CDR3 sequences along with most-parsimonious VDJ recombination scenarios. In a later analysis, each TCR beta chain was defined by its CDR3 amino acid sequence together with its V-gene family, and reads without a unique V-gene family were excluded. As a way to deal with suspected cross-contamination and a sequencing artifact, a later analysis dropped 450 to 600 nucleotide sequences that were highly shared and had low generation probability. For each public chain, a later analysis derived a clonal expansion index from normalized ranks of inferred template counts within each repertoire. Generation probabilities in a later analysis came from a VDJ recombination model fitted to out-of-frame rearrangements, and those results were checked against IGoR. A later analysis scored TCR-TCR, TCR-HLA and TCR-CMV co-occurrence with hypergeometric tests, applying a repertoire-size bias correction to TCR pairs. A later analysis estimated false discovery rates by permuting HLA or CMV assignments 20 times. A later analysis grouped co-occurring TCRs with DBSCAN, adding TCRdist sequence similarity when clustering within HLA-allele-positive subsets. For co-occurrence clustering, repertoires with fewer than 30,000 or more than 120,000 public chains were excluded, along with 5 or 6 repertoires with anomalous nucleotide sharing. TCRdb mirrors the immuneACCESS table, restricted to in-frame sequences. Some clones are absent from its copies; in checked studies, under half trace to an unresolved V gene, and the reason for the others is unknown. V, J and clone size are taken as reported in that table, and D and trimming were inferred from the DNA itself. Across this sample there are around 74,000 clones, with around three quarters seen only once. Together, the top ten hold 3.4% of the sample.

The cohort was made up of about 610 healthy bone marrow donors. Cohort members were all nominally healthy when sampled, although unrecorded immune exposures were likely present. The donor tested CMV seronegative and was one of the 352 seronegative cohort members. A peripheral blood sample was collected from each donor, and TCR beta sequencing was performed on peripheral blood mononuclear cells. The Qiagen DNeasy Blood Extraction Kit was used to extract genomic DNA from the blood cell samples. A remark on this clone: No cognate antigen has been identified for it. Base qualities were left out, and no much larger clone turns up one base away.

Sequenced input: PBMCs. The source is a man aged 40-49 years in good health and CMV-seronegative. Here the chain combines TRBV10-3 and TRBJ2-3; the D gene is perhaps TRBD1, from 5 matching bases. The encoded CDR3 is CALQATSTDTQYF. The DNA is TGTGCCTTACAGGCGACTAGCACAGATACGCAGTATTTT.